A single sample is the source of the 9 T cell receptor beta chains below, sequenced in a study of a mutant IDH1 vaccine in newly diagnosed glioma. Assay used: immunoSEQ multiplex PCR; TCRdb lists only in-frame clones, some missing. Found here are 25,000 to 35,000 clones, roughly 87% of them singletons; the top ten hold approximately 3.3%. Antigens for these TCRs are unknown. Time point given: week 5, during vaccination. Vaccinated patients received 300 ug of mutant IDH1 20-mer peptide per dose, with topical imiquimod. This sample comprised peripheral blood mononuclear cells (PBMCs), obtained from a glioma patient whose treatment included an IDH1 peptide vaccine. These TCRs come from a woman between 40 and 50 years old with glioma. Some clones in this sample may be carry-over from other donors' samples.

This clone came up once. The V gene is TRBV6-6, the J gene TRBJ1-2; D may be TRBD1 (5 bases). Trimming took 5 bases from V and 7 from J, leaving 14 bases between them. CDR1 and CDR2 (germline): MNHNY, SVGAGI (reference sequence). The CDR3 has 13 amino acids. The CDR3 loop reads CASSGIEGSGYTF. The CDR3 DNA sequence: TGTGCCAGCAGTGGGATAGAGGGGAGTGGCTACACCTTC.

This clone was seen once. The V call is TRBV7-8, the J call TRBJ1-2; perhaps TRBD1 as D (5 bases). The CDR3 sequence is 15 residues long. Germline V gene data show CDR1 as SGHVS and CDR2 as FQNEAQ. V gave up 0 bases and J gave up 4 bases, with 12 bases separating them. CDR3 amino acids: CASSLASGRSYGYTF. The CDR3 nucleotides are TGTGCCAGCAGCTTAGCGTCGGGACGGTCCTATGGCTACACCTTC. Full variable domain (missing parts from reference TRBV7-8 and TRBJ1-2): GAGVSQSPRYKVAKRGQDVALRCDPISGHVSLFWYQQALGQGPEFLTYFQNEAQLDKSGLPSDRFFAERPEGSVSTLKIQRTQQEDSAVYLCASSLASGRSYGYTFGSGTRLTVV.

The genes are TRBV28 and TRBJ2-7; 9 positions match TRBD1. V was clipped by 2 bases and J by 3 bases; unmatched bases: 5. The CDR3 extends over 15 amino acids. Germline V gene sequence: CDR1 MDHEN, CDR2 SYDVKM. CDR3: CASSLPGTGNYEQYF. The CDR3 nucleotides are TGTGCCAGCAGTTTACCCGGGACAGGGAACTACGAGCAGTACTTC. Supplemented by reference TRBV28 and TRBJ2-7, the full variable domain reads DVKVTQSSRYLVKRTGEKVFLECVQDMDHENMFWYRQDPGLGLRLIYFSYDVKMKEKGDIPEGYSVSREKKERFSLILESASTNQTSMYLCASSLPGTGNYEQYFGPGTRLTVT.

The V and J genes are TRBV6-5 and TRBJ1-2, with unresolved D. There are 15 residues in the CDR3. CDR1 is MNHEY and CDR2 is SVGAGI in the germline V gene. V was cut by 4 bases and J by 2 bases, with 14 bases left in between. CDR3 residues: CASSFAGRENYGYTF. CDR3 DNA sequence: TGTGCCAGCAGTTTTGCCGGGCGGGAGAACTATGGCTACACCTTC.

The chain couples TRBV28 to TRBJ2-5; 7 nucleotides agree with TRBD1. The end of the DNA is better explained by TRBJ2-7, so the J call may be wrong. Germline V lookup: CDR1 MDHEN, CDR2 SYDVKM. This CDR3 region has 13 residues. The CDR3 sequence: CASSQGQPYEQYF. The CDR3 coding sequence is TGTGCCAGCAGCCAGGGACAGCCCTACGAGCAGTACTTC.

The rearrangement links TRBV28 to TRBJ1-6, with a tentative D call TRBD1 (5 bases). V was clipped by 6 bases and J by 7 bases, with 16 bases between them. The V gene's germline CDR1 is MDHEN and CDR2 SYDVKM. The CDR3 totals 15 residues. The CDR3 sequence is CASSLQFRGNSPLHF. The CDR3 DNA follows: TGTGCCAGCAGCCTCCAGTTTAGGGGCAATTCACCCCTCCACTTT.

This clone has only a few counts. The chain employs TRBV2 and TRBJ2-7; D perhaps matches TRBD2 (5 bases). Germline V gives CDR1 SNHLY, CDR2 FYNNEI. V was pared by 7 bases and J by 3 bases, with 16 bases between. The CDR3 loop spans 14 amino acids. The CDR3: CASTRELVFYEQYF. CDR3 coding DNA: TGTGCCAGCACCCGGGAACTAGTTTTCTACGAGCAGTACTTC.

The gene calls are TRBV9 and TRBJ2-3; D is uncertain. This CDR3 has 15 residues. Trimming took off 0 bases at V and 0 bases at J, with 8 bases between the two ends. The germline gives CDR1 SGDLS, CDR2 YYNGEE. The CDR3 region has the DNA TGTGCCAGCAGCGTAGGAAGTGTAAGCACAGATACGCAGTATTTT. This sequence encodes CASSVGSVSTDTQYF.

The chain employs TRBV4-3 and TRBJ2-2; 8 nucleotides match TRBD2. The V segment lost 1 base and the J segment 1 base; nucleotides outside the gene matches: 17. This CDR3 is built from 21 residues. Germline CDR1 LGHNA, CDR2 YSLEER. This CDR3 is CASSQVITSTSASVNTGELFF. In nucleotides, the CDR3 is TGCGCCAGCAGCCAAGTGATCACCTCGACTAGCGCCTCCGTGAACACCGGGGAGCTGTTTTTT.